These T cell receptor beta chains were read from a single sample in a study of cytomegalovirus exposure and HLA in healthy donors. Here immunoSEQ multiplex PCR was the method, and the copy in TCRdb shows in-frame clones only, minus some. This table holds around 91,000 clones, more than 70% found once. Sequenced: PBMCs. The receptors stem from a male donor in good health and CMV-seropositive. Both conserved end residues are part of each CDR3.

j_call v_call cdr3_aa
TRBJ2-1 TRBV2 CASSGDSADYNEQFF
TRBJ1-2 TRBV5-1 CASSWGQGAWGYTF
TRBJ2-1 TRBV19 CASSQKAGVSYNEQFF
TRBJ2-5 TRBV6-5 CASSYRRTGIETQYF
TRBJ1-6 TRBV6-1 CASSEALGGSSYNSPLHF
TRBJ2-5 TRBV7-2 CASSPRPGGETQYF
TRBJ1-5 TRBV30 CAWSLTGGGNQPQHF
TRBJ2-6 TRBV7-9 CASSSTISGANVLTF
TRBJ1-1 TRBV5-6 CASSLTGRRDTEAFF
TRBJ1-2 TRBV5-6 CASSPGGAGGYTF
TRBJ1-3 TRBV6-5 CASSYSAGFSGNTIYF
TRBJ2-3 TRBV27 CASSFFGTSGFTDTQYF
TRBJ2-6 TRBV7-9 CASSLSVSGANVLTF
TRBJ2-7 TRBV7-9 CASLSTGAGYEQYF
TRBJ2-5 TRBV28 CASSLGGAQYF
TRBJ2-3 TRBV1 CTSSQATSGTKLTQYF
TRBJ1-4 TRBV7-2 CASSHGQGKTNEKLFF
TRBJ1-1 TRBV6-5 CASSYQAMNTEAFF
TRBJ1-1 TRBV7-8 CASSPSDRAIKNTEAFF
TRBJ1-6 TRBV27 CASSYVGTVSSYNSPLHF
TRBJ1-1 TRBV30 CAWSVGGYRNTEAFF
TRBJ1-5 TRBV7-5 CVRSSTGESAQHF
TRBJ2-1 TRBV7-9 CASSLASGGAPEQFF
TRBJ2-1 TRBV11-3 CASSLGGDLPNEQFF
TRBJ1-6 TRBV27 CASRSGVTNNSPLHF
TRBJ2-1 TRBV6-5 CASSYGLYNEQFF